Below, one T cell receptor (beta chain) is given with its context. Its antigen is not identified. This record belongs to a study of cytomegalovirus exposure and HLA in healthy donors. About the study: According to later analysis, the same platform produced the 120 or so validation and about 630 first-cohort repertoires.

Overall study findings and caveats: The classifier reportedly diagnosed cytomegalovirus status with high specificity and sensitivity. There were 160 or so TCR beta chains listed as cytomegalovirus-associated.

Assay used: immunoSEQ multiplex PCR; TCRdb lists only in-frame clones, some missing. The sample has 130,000 to 150,000 clones, roughly nine tenths seen once. The CDR3 length is 16 residues. CDR1 is SGDLS and CDR2 is YYNGEE in the germline V gene. J was trimmed by 2 bases and V by 0 bases; bases with no gene match: 4. This sequence was found in a man younger than 30 in good health and CMV-seronegative. Sequenced material: PBMCs. This chain links TRBV9 with TRBJ1-1; 10 bases are a match to TRBD1. The CDR3 loop reads CASSVGGQGRNTEAFF. CDR3 nucleotides: TGTGCCAGCAGCGTAGGGGGACAGGGGCGCAACACTGAAGCTTTCTTT. Together with reference TRBV9 and TRBJ1-1, the CDR3 gives the full variable domain: DSGVTQTPKHLITATGQRVTLRCSPRSGDLSVYWYQQSLDQGLQFLIQYYNGEERAKGNILERFSAQQFPDLHSELNLSSLELGDSALYFCASSVGGQGRNTEAFFGQGTRLTVV.